The T cell receptor beta chain described here comes from a study of CD8 T cells in ankylosing spondylitis. CDR1 is SEHNR and CDR2 is FQNEAQ in the germline V gene (reference sequence). V gave up 3 bases and J gave up 7 bases, with 10 bases separating them. The CDR3 covers 13 residues. This clonotype has at least ten counts. TCRdb reprocessed the 5' RACE reads with MiXCR, giving one entry per CDR3 protein. The data contain roughly 200,000 distinct CDR3 sequences, roughly 25% of them seen just once; the ten biggest clones take up about 7%. The sample consisted of blood, either unsorted or a sorted T cell fraction (not recorded which). This sequence was found in a male donor with ankylosing spondylitis or in good health (not recorded which). The V call is TRBV7-9, the J call TRBJ1-5; D is ambiguous. CDR3 protein: CASSFSPDQPQHF. As DNA, the CDR3 is TGTGCCAGCAGCTTCTCCCCGGACCAGCCCCAGCATTTT.